The 25 T cell receptor beta chains reported below all come from one sample, sequenced in a study of T cell repertoires in ileal Crohn's disease. Only in-frame clones appear in the TCRdb table, and some are missing; sequencing was by immunoSEQ multiplex PCR. The sample lists 6,000 or so clones, 95% occurring once. What was sequenced was ileal tissue. The receptor source for this set is an adult with Crohn's disease.

The chain carries TRBV11-3 and TRBJ2-7; D unclear. Trimming left V 5 bases short and J 3 bases short, with 17 bases between. This CDR3 has 15 amino acids. Germline loops: CDR1 SGHNT, CDR2 YENEEA. This CDR3 is CASSLDRYIDYEQYV. The CDR3 nucleotides read TGTGCCAGCAGCCTCGATAGGTACATCGACTACGAGCAGTACGTC.

The rearrangement uses TRBV25-1 and TRBJ1-2; D not resolved. The CDR3 is made up of 16 amino acids. Trimming stripped 6 bases from V and 5 bases from J, with 22 bases between. Germline loops: CDR1 MGHDK, CDR2 SYGVNS. CDR3 DNA sequence: TGTGCCAGCAGCTCCCCTAAGGAACGAGGGTTATATGGCTACACCTTC. Residues: CASSSPKERGLYGYTF.

The chain is built from TRBV7-6 and TRBJ2-1; 8 nucleotides agree with TRBD2. The CDR3 loop spans 13 amino acids. Germline lookup yields CDR1 SGHVS and CDR2 FNYEAQ. V was clipped by 7 bases and J by 6 bases; unmatched bases: 5. CDR3 amino acids: CASTERGPNEQFF. CDR3 DNA sequence: TGTGCCAGCACCGAGCGGGGGCCCAATGAGCAGTTCTTC.

The chain carries TRBV7-2 and TRBJ2-7, with a weak D call TRBD1 (5 bases). CDR3 size: 14 residues. Germline V lookup: CDR1 SGHTA, CDR2 FQGNSA. Trimming took off 3 bases at V and 0 bases at J, with 9 bases between the two ends. DNA for the CDR3: TGTGCCAGCAGCTTTGACAGCTCCTCCTACGAGCAGTACTTC. Amino acids: CASSFDSSSYEQYF.

Only one count was recorded for this clone. The chain couples TRBV15 to TRBJ1-2; tentatively, D is TRBD1 (5 bases). V was shortened by 0 bases and J by 6 bases, with 11 bases between the two germline ends. Germline assignment: CDR1 LNHNV and CDR2 YYDKDF (reference sequence). This CDR3 is 14 amino acids long. The CDR3 DNA reads as TGTGCCACCAGCAGAGAAAGTGCAGGGCATGGCTACACCTTC. Its translation is CATSRESAGHGYTF.

This clone was seen a single time. CDR3 amino acids: CAWLKLRNTGELFF. Here the CDR3 DNA reads TGTGCCTGGTTGAAACTAAGAAACACCGGGGAGCTGTTTTTT. The chain combines TRBV30 with TRBJ2-2; no clear D gene. Trimming cost V 5 bases and J 2 bases, with 12 bases left between them. CDR1 is GTSNPN and CDR2 is SVGIG in the germline V gene (reference sequence). The CDR3 runs 14 residues.

V and J are TRBV11-3 and TRBJ1-3; D remains ambiguous. The length of the CDR3 is 17 residues. CDR1 SGHNT and CDR2 YENEEA come from the germline V gene. V lost 1 base and J lost 0, with 13 bases in between. In DNA, the CDR3 is TGTGCCAGCAGCTTAGGAGGGCCAGGCAGCTCTGGAAACACCATATATTTT. Translation: CASSLGGPGSSGNTIYF.

The chain combines TRBV11-2 with TRBJ1-2; TRBD1 agrees at 7 bases. V shed 5 bases, J shed 4 bases, and the junction held 7 bases outside the gene matches. Germline V gene data show CDR1 as SGHAT and CDR2 as FQNNGV. The CDR3 loop spans 14 amino acids. The CDR3 coding sequence is TGTGCCAGCAGCCAACCGGGACAGCCCTATGGCTACACCTTC. Amino acids: CASSQPGQPYGYTF.

J is TRBJ1-4 and V is TRBV5-6; D might be TRBD1 (6 bases). CDR3 length: 15 amino acids. The germline V gene has CDR1 SGHDT and CDR2 YYEEEE. Trimming shortened V by 2 bases and J by 2 bases, and 10 bases separated the two germline ends. The CDR3 sequence: CASSLTGRTNEKLFF. The CDR3 bases are TGTGCCAGCAGCTTAACAGGGCGCACTAATGAAAAACTGTTTTTT.

J is TRBJ1-2 and V is TRBV6-6; 8 bases match TRBD1. The CDR3 is 15 amino acids. V gave up 8 bases and J gave up 7 bases; unmatched junction bases: 15. The V gene's germline CDR1 is MNHNY and CDR2 SVGAGI (reference sequence). Here the CDR3 reads CASYHPRQGLGGYTF. The CDR3 nucleotides read TGTGCCAGCTACCATCCCCGACAGGGGCTTGGTGGCTACACCTTC.

The chain has TRBV10-3 and TRBJ1-2, with D tentatively TRBD1 (5 bases). Germline V gene data show CDR1 as ENHRY and CDR2 as SYGVKD. V gave up 10 bases and J gave up 2 bases, with 17 bases separating them. There are 14 residues in the CDR3. DNA of the CDR3: TGTGCCACCGAGCCGGGGGTGGGAAACTATGGCTACACCTTC. This sequence encodes CATEPGVGNYGYTF.

The V and J genes are TRBV5-1 and TRBJ1-2, with D perhaps matching TRBD1 (6 bases). The CDR3 is made up of 17 amino acids. V was trimmed by 0 bases and J by 6 bases, leaving 21 bases between them. Germline V gene data show CDR1 as SGHRS and CDR2 as YFSETQ. CDR3 region: CASSLGNKIRGKDGYTF. The CDR3 DNA reads as TGCGCCAGCAGCTTGGGGAATAAGATCAGGGGAAAGGATGGCTACACCTTC.

This chain links TRBV6-5 with TRBJ2-3, with 8 nucleotides matching TRBD2. This CDR3 region has 16 residues. Germline V lookup: CDR1 MNHEY, CDR2 SVGAGI. With V trimmed by 0 bases and J by 4 bases, 6 bases remained unmatched. CDR3 in DNA: TGTGCCAGCAGTTACTCGAGTCGGGGGGGCCCAGATACGCAGTATTTT. This codes for CASSYSSRGGPDTQYF.

The chain combines TRBV5-1 with TRBJ1-5; a possible D gene is TRBD1 (6 bases). The V gene's germline CDR1 is SGHRS and CDR2 YFSETQ. V dropped 0 bases and J dropped 6 bases, with 13 bases sitting between them. The CDR3 is made up of 15 amino acids. The CDR3 sequence: CASSLEPGAGQPQHF. CDR3 DNA sequence: TGCGCCAGCAGCTTGGAGCCAGGGGCTGGTCAGCCCCAGCATTTT.

In this sample, this clone turned up once. The chain is built from TRBV2 and TRBJ1-3; D remains ambiguous. CDR1 is SNHLY and CDR2 is FYNNEI in the germline V gene. This CDR3 region has 15 residues. V was shortened by 1 base and J by 3 bases, with 10 bases between the two germline ends. As DNA, the CDR3 is TGTGCCAGCAGTGAAGGGAAGTCGGGTGGAAACACCATATATTTT. Translating gives CASSEGKSGGNTIYF.

This chain joins TRBV10-3 and TRBJ2-2; 11 bases are shared with TRBD2. Germline loops: CDR1 ENHRY, CDR2 SYGVKD. Trimming removed 4 bases from V and 6 bases from J; junction bases left unmatched: 7. The CDR3 contains 16 residues. The CDR3 reads CAISATSGGGAGELFF. The CDR3 coding sequence is TGTGCCATCAGTGCCACTAGCGGGGGAGGAGCCGGGGAGCTGTTTTTT.

This clone was observed a single time. The CDR3 DNA reads TGTGCCAGCTCACCAATGGAAGTGGGGGGAATTCACTCTGGAAACACCATATATTTT. Its translation is CASSPMEVGGIHSGNTIYF. The chain is built from TRBV18 and TRBJ1-3; possible D gene TRBD1, 5 bases. This CDR3 region has 19 residues. The ends were cut back, 2 bases at V and 0 bases at J, with 20 bases in the middle. Germline CDR1 is KGHSH and CDR2 is LQKENI.

This clone was counted a single time. V and J are TRBV5-1 and TRBJ2-4, with D maybe TRBD1 (6 bases). The CDR3 contains 13 residues. V was trimmed by 4 bases and J by 7 bases, leaving 12 bases between them. Germline V gives CDR1 SGHRS, CDR2 YFSETQ. The CDR3 loop is CASSLNGQNIQYF. In DNA, the CDR3 is TGCGCCAGCAGCCTAAATGGACAGAACATTCAGTACTTC.

This clone was seen a single time. This chain uses TRBV5-4 with TRBJ1-2, with D maybe TRBD1 (5 bases). The germline V and J ends were trimmed by 1 base and 7 bases, with 11 bases remaining between them. Germline CDR1 SGHNT, CDR2 YYREEE (reference sequence). There are 13 residues in the CDR3. CDR3 residues: CASSLPGGRGYTF. The CDR3 DNA is TGTGCCAGCAGCTTGCCCGGGGGACGTGGCTACACCTTC.

The V call is TRBV9, the J call TRBJ2-1, with D possibly matching TRBD1 (6 bases). CDR3 size: 13 residues. Germline assignment: CDR1 SGDLS and CDR2 YYNGEE. Trimming stripped 3 bases from V and 4 bases from J, with 8 bases between. CDR3 sequence: CASSEDSYNEQFF. CDR3 nucleotides: TGTGCCAGCAGCGAGGACAGTTACAATGAGCAGTTCTTC.

The CDR3 bases are TGTGCCAGCAGCATCAAACAGAATTCACCCCTCCACTTT. It specifies CASSIKQNSPLHF. The chain recombines TRBV11-3 with TRBJ1-6; no definite D call. Germline V gives CDR1 SGHNT, CDR2 YENEEA. Trimming took off 5 bases at V and 7 bases at J, with 9 bases between the two ends. The CDR3 runs 13 residues. Based on the CDR3 plus reference TRBV11-3 and TRBJ1-6, the full variable domain is EAGVVQSPRYKIIEKKQPVAFWCNPISGHNTLYWYLQNLGQGPELLIRYENEEAVDDSQLPKDRFSAERLKGVDSTLKIQPAELGDSAVYLCASSIKQNSPLHFGNGTRLTVT.

The V and J genes are TRBV7-9 and TRBJ2-5, with 8 bases identical to TRBD1. The CDR3 has 16 amino acids. Trimming removed 3 bases from V and 3 bases from J; junction bases left unmatched: 9. Per germline, CDR1 SEHNR and CDR2 FQNEAQ (reference sequence). CDR3 bases: TGTGCCAGCAGCTTTGTTGGTCCAGGGGGCAAAGAGACCCAGTACTTC. Protein sequence: CASSFVGPGGKETQYF.

This chain joins TRBV5-1 and TRBJ1-3; D gene unclear. V lost 2 bases and J 0 bases, leaving 12 bases between the germline ends. The CDR3 covers 16 residues. From germline, CDR1 is SGHRS and CDR2 YFSETQ. CDR3 DNA sequence: TGCGCCAGCAGCTTAACCGCCACGAGCTCTGGAAACACCATATATTTT. This sequence encodes CASSLTATSSGNTIYF.

The V and J genes are TRBV14 and TRBJ2-3, with 14 bases matching TRBD2. This CDR3 comprises 14 residues. With V trimmed by 10 bases and J by 4 bases, 4 bases remained unmatched. Germline loops: CDR1 SGHDN, CDR2 FVKESK. DNA for the CDR3: TGTGCCACCCGGACTAGCGGGGGGCCAGATACGCAGTATTTT. The encoded protein is CATRTSGGPDTQYF.

V and J are TRBV10-3 and TRBJ2-7, with D hard to call. With 4 bases removed from V and 0 bases from J, the gap between germline ends came to 4 bases. Germline V gene lookup returns CDR1 ENHRY and CDR2 SYGVKD. The CDR3 runs 12 residues. The CDR3 DNA reads as TGTGCCATCAGTGGTAGCTCCTACGAGCAGTACTTC. Protein sequence: CAISGSSYEQYF.